Listed here are 30 T cell receptor beta chains from one sample, sequenced in a study of response to subunit inactivated influenza vaccine. TCRdb used MiXCR to reprocess the RT-PCR reads, holding one entry per CDR3 protein. This sample has more than 150,000 distinct CDR3 sequences, with around 10% found just once. The sample was CD8+ T cells sorted from PBMCs, taken less than 30 months after vaccination. These receptors were obtained from a man aged 50 to 69 who received an inactivated influenza vaccine.

This chain joins TRBV11-2 and TRBJ1-1; 9 bases fit TRBD1. Germline loops: CDR1 SGHAT, CDR2 FQNNGV. The CDR3 runs to 14 residues. After removal of 5 bases from V and 4 bases from J, the junction contained 5 bases not matched to a gene. The CDR3 bases are TGTGCCAGCAGCGTCACACAGGGGGCCACTGAAGCTTTCTTT. Translation: CASSVTQGATEAFF.

This clonotype was picked up a small number of times. This chain links TRBV6-5 with TRBJ2-1; 9 bases match TRBD1. Germline V gene sequence: CDR1 MNHEY, CDR2 SVGAGI. CDR3 size: 15 residues. The V and J ends lost 1 base and 6 bases, in that order; junction bases with no gene match: 4. The CDR3 reads CASSYLGQGPNEQFF. DNA for the CDR3: TGTGCCAGCAGTTACTTGGGACAGGGCCCCAATGAGCAGTTCTTC.

This clonotype was counted between two and nine times. This sequence joins TRBV6-2 or TRBV6-3 and TRBJ2-1, with D maybe TRBD2 (6 bases). The germline V gene encodes CDR1 MNHEY and CDR2 SVGEGT. The CDR3 extends over 15 amino acids. V was clipped by 2 bases and J by 3 bases, with 11 bases between them. The DNA for the CDR3 is TGTGCCAGCAGTTACCCCCTGGGACTCTACAATGAGCAGTTCTTC. It specifies CASSYPLGLYNEQFF.

This chain connects TRBV29-1 to TRBJ1-2, with D hard to call. The CDR3 has 11 residues. CDR1 and CDR2 (germline): SQVTM, ANQGSEA. Trimming removed 6 bases at V and 4 bases at J, with 9 bases between. CDR3 sequence reads: CSVREIYGYTF. CDR3 in DNA: TGCAGCGTACGGGAGATCTATGGCTACACCTTC. Based on the CDR3 plus reference TRBV29-1 and TRBJ1-2, the full variable domain is SAVISQKPSRDICQRGTSLTIQCQVDSQVTMMFWYRQQPGQSLTLIATANQGSEATYESGFVIDKFPISRPNLTFSTLTVSNMSPEDSSIYLCSVREIYGYTFGSGTRLTVV.

CDR3 coding DNA: TGTGCCAGCAGCAAAGTCGAGCGGGGGCCCGGAGATACGCAGTATTTT. Translating gives CASSKVERGPGDTQYF. The chain has TRBV21-1 and TRBJ2-3; TRBD2 was called by the table and not checked on the DNA. TRBV21-1 is given as a pseudogene. CDR3 length: 16 residues.

The V gene is TRBV7-8, the J gene TRBJ2-7; 11 nucleotides agree with TRBD2. CDR3 length equals 15 residues. Germline values: CDR1 SGHVS, CDR2 FQNEAQ. Trimming removed 5 bases from V and 0 bases from J; junction bases left unmatched: 3. CDR3: CASSKGLAASYEQYF. DNA of the CDR3: TGTGCCAGCAGCAAGGGACTAGCGGCCTCCTACGAGCAGTACTTC.

This clonotype showed up just a few times. The chain uses TRBV5-1 and TRBJ2-2, with D maybe TRBD2 (5 bases). The germline gives CDR1 SGHRS, CDR2 YFSETQ. This CDR3 has 13 amino acids. With 2 bases removed from V and 7 bases from J, the gap between germline ends came to 9 bases. The CDR3 DNA follows: TGCGCCAGCAGCTTCGGAGGTGACGGGGAGCTGTTTTTT. This encodes CASSFGGDGELFF.

This clonotype has just a few counts. The chain combines TRBV7-9 with TRBJ2-2; 8 bases align to TRBD2. Germline assignment: CDR1 SEHNR and CDR2 FQNEAQ (reference sequence). This CDR3 has 16 residues. J gave up 5 bases and V 0 bases, and 5 bases lay outside the gene matches. The CDR3 reads CASSLALASGTGELFF. The CDR3 DNA reads as TGTGCCAGCAGCTTAGCCCTGGCTAGCGGGACCGGGGAGCTGTTTTTT.

The chain carries TRBV12-3 or TRBV12-4 and TRBJ2-7; 8 nucleotides match TRBD2. The CDR3 length is 17 residues. The ends lost 5 bases at V and 3 bases at J; junction bases unmatched: 15. The CDR3 region is CASSGGRLSGSVYEQYF. In nucleotides, the CDR3 is TGTGCCAGCAGTGGGGGCCGTCTGAGCGGGAGTGTCTACGAGCAGTACTTC.

In this sample, this clonotype turned up many times. V and J are TRBV7-9 and TRBJ1-2; TRBD1 matches at 7 bases. The V gene's germline CDR1 is SEHNR and CDR2 FQNEAQ (reference sequence). This CDR3 has 15 amino acids. J gave up 2 bases and V 4 bases, and 7 bases lay outside the gene matches. As DNA, the CDR3 is TGTGCCAGCAGCTCGAACCTGGACAGGAACTATGGCTACACCTTC. It specifies CASSSNLDRNYGYTF.

This clonotype was picked up many times. The chain uses TRBV7-6 and TRBJ2-1; D gene ambiguous. V dropped 2 bases and J dropped 3 bases, with 5 bases sitting between them. CDR3 size: 13 residues. From germline, CDR1 is SGHVS and CDR2 FNYEAQ. DNA for the CDR3: TGTGCCAGCAGCTTATCCGTCTACAATGAGCAGTTCTTC. Translating gives CASSLSVYNEQFF.

The chain joins TRBV5-1 to TRBJ2-1, with D perhaps TRBD2 (5 bases). The CDR3 loop spans 15 amino acids. V was cut by 4 bases and J by 0 bases, with 11 bases left in between. Germline CDR1 SGHRS, CDR2 YFSETQ. CDR3 in amino acids: CASSISGSSYNEQFF. The CDR3 nucleotides are TGCGCCAGCAGCATAAGCGGAAGCTCCTACAATGAGCAGTTCTTC.

The rearrangement joins TRBV11-2 to TRBJ2-7; 10 bases are a match to TRBD1. The CDR3 covers 13 residues. Germline assignment: CDR1 SGHAT and CDR2 FQNNGV. The V and J ends lost 5 bases and 5 bases, in that order; junction bases with no gene match: 3. The CDR3 DNA sequence: TGTGCCAGCAGCCTGACAGGGGGCCACGAGCAGTACTTC. Translated, it gives CASSLTGGHEQYF.

This clonotype was seen at least ten times. This chain joins TRBV7-9 and TRBJ1-1; TRBD1 might be the D (5 bases). V was cut by 5 bases and J by 6 bases, with 7 bases left in between. CDR3 length: 11 amino acids. The V gene's germline CDR1 is SEHNR and CDR2 FQNEAQ (reference sequence). The chain's CDR3 is CASSETAEAFF. The DNA of the CDR3 is TGTGCCAGCAGCGAGACAGCTGAAGCTTTCTTT.

The chain couples TRBV12-3 or TRBV12-4 to TRBJ2-1, with 7 bases fitting TRBD1. V gave up 6 bases and J gave up 1 base; unmatched junction bases: 9. There are 16 residues in the CDR3. The CDR3 spells CASREGRQGSYNEQFF. The CDR3 region has the DNA TGTGCCAGCAGGGAAGGGAGACAGGGTTCCTACAATGAGCAGTTCTTC.

This clonotype was recorded a few times. The chain joins TRBV9 to TRBJ2-3; D is ambiguous. Germline V gene sequence: CDR1 SGDLS, CDR2 YYNGEE. This CDR3 contains 12 residues. The V and J ends lost 0 bases and 6 bases respectively, with 5 bases between them. In nucleotides, the CDR3 is TGTGCCAGCAGCGTAGGAAGGGATACGCAGTATTTT. This translates into CASSVGRDTQYF.

This chain uses TRBV7-2 with TRBJ2-1; weak D call: TRBD1 (6 bases). This CDR3 is 12 amino acids long. V lost 7 bases to trimming and J lost 10 bases, with 14 bases between them. CDR1 is SGHTA, CDR2 FQGNSA, per germline. CDR3: CASTLIGTEQFF. CDR3 nucleotide sequence: TGTGCCAGCACACTAATAGGGACAGAGCAGTTCTTC.

This clonotype was seen a handful of times. The V and J genes are TRBV7-2 and TRBJ2-1; D is undetermined. V was cut by 4 bases and J by 2 bases, with 9 bases left in between. Germline CDR1 and CDR2: SGHTA and FQGNSA. The length of the CDR3 is 14 residues. The CDR3 reads CASSSYGPYNEQFF. In DNA form, the CDR3 reads TGTGCCAGCAGCTCATACGGGCCCTACAATGAGCAGTTCTTC.

This chain links TRBV28 with TRBJ2-7; 7 bases are shared with TRBD2. Germline V gives CDR1 MDHEN, CDR2 SYDVKM. J was trimmed by 4 bases and V by 6 bases; bases with no gene match: 9. This CDR3 has 14 residues. Here the CDR3 reads CASSPPPGGYEQYF. The CDR3 coding sequence is TGTGCCAGCAGCCCCCCGCCGGGGGGTTACGAGCAGTACTTC.

The chain couples TRBV5-1 to TRBJ1-5; D is perhaps TRBD1 (6 bases). The CDR3 spans 17 residues. The V and J ends lost 0 bases and 2 bases respectively, with 15 bases between them. CDR1 and CDR2 (germline): SGHRS, YFSETQ. CDR3 nucleotides: TGCGCCAGCAGCTTGGACCCACAGGGAGGTGGCAATCAGCCCCAGCATTTT. Amino acid sequence: CASSLDPQGGGNQPQHF. Together with reference TRBV5-1 and TRBJ1-5, the CDR3 gives the full variable domain: KAGVTQTPRYLIKTRGQQVTLSCSPISGHRSVSWYQQTPGQGLQFLFEYFSETQRNKGNFPGRFSGRQFSNSRSEMNVSTLELGDSALYLCASSLDPQGGGNQPQHFGDGTRLSIL.

The chain couples TRBV5-1 to TRBJ2-1; a weak D match, TRBD2 (7 bases). The CDR3 consists of 17 residues. Germline V CDR1 and CDR2: SGHRS, YFSETQ. Trimming took off 0 bases at V and 6 bases at J, with 19 bases between the two ends. The CDR3 loop reads CASSLVWGGASGNEQFF. The CDR3 DNA reads TGCGCCAGCAGCTTGGTTTGGGGGGGGGCCTCTGGCAATGAGCAGTTCTTC.

This chain connects TRBV20-1 to TRBJ2-7; D is possibly TRBD1 (6 bases). Per germline, CDR1 DFQATT and CDR2 SNEGSKA (reference sequence). V was trimmed by 6 bases and J by 1 base, leaving 13 bases between them. CDR3 length: 13 amino acids. The CDR3 bases are TGCAGTGCCGTCTCGGACAGTTCCTACGAGCAGTACTTC. Residues: CSAVSDSSYEQYF.

The V call is TRBV28, the J call TRBJ1-1, with D possibly matching TRBD1 (5 bases). The CDR3 runs 14 residues. With 8 bases removed from V and 2 bases from J, the gap between germline ends came to 15 bases. Germline loops: CDR1 MDHEN, CDR2 SYDVKM. The CDR3 protein is CASPAKGPNTEAFF. The DNA for the CDR3 is TGTGCCAGCCCCGCGAAGGGACCTAACACTGAAGCTTTCTTT.

The chain uses TRBV3-1 and TRBJ1-1, with no clear D. The CDR3 has 16 residues. Trimming cost V 4 bases and J 1 base, with 16 bases left between them. In germline, CDR1 is LGHDT, CDR2 YNNKEL (reference sequence). CDR3 coding DNA: TGTGCCAGCAGCCCCCCCGGTCCAATTGGGAACACTGAAGCTTTCTTT. Its protein is CASSPPGPIGNTEAFF.

The V gene is TRBV28, the J gene TRBJ2-7, with 8 bases matching TRBD2. CDR1 and CDR2 from the germline V gene are MDHEN and SYDVKM. After removal of 3 bases from V and 1 base from J, the junction contained 5 bases not matched to a gene. This CDR3 comprises 15 residues. The CDR3 sequence: CASSFRGGPSYEQYF. CDR3 sequence (DNA): TGTGCCAGCAGTTTCCGGGGGGGACCATCCTACGAGCAGTACTTC.

This clonotype showed up many times. The V call is TRBV12-3 or TRBV12-4, the J call TRBJ1-1; TRBD1 matches 8 bases. After removal of 5 bases from V and 8 bases from J, the junction contained 4 bases not matched to a gene. The CDR3 length is 12 residues. CDR3 bases: TGTGCCAGCAGTCAGGACAGGGTAGAAGCTTTCTTT. Residues: CASSQDRVEAFF.

The chain is built from TRBV7-9 and TRBJ2-7; a weak D match, TRBD1 (6 bases). The CDR3 sequence is 15 residues long. The V gene lost 5 bases and the J gene lost 2 bases, with 16 bases spanning the gap. Germline CDR1 and CDR2: SEHNR and FQNEAQ (reference sequence). CDR3 in amino acids: CASSSTGTSTYEQYF. For the CDR3, the DNA is TGTGCCAGCAGCAGTACCGGGACATCCACCTACGAGCAGTACTTC.

This chain connects TRBV3-1 to TRBJ2-7; no reliable D call. Germline CDR1 is LGHDT and CDR2 is YNNKEL (reference sequence). The CDR3 consists of 16 residues. Trimming took off 1 base at V and 1 base at J, with 14 bases between the two ends. CDR3 sequence reads: CASSQVSQVGSYEQYF. The CDR3 nucleotides read TGTGCCAGCAGCCAAGTTTCGCAGGTTGGTTCCTACGAGCAGTACTTC.

J is TRBJ1-2 and V is TRBV5-5, with 9 bases that match TRBD1. J gave up 3 bases and V 4 bases, and 4 bases lay outside the gene matches. The germline V gene has CDR1 SGHKS and CDR2 YYEKEE (reference sequence). The CDR3 is 14 residues long. CDR3 nucleotide sequence: TGTGCCAGCAGCCCTTGGACAGGGGACTATGGCTACACCTTC. This codes for CASSPWTGDYGYTF.

The rearrangement links TRBV5-1 to TRBJ2-1; 8 nucleotides agree with TRBD2. This CDR3 contains 16 residues. J was trimmed by 4 bases and V by 2 bases; bases with no gene match: 8. Per germline, CDR1 SGHRS and CDR2 YFSETQ. The CDR3 is CASSFSPSGSYNEQFF. Written as DNA, the CDR3 is TGCGCCAGCAGCTTCAGTCCTAGCGGGTCGTACAATGAGCAGTTCTTC.